This T cell receptor beta chain was profiled in a study of cytomegalovirus exposure and HLA in healthy donors. This clone was counted only a few times. Antigen specificity is unknown. Germline assignment: CDR1 LNHDA and CDR2 SQIVND (reference sequence). Trimming pared 6 bases from V and 1 base from J, leaving 4 bases between. There are 13 residues in the CDR3. Regarding the study as a whole: TCR beta chains numbering about 160 were designated cytomegalovirus-associated.

Primers for the PCR totalled 60 Vbeta and 13 Jbeta. This table comes from immunoSEQ multiplex PCR, and its TCRdb copy is limited to in-frame clones, with some not included. Of more than 80,000 clones detected, 75% appear once; the ten largest clones hold roughly 2.9%. The receptor was derived from a male donor in good health and CMV-seropositive. The chain employs TRBV19 and TRBJ2-6, with D unresolved. Sequenced input: PBMCs. The CDR3 loop is CASRTSGANVLTF. The CDR3 DNA reads as TGTGCCAGTAGGACATCTGGGGCCAACGTCCTGACTTTC.